The 27 T cell receptor beta chains reported below all come from one sample, sequenced in a study. TCRdb itself ran the 5' RACE reads through MiXCR, one entry per CDR3 protein. The sample holds about 64,000 distinct CDR3 sequences, 22% seen once. Sequencing was performed on memory CD4+ T cells sorted from a lymph node. The subset denotes: memory CD4+ T cells, CD4+CD45RO+CD25-. These receptors were obtained from a female donor with breast cancer.

This chain uses TRBV7-9 with TRBJ2-7; TRBD1 might be the D (6 bases). The CDR3 contains 14 residues. V was cut by 5 bases and J by 1 base, with 12 bases left in between. CDR1 and CDR2 from the germline V gene are SEHNR and FQNEAQ (reference sequence). CDR3 region: CASSTTGGSYEQYF. In DNA form, the CDR3 reads TGTGCCAGCAGCACGACAGGCGGATCCTACGAGCAGTACTTC.

The rearrangement uses TRBV6-5 and TRBJ2-7, with 11 bases identical to TRBD2. This CDR3 spans 15 amino acids. Looked up from germline, CDR1 is MNHEY and CDR2 is SVGAGI. The V segment lost 5 bases and the J segment 3 bases; nucleotides outside the gene matches: 6. The CDR3 here is CASSPTGLAVYEQYF. As DNA, the CDR3 is TGTGCCAGCAGTCCTACGGGACTAGCGGTCTACGAGCAGTACTTC.

This clonotype was counted many times. V gene TRBV20-1 combines with J gene TRBJ2-3, with TRBD1 matching 7 bases. V dropped 2 bases and J dropped 1; count of bases not matched to a gene: 3. This CDR3 is 14 amino acids long. CDR1 and CDR2 (germline): DFQATT, SNEGSKA (reference sequence). The CDR3 is CSARQTGGTDTQYF. The DNA for the CDR3 is TGCAGTGCTAGACAAACAGGGGGCACAGATACGCAGTATTTT.

This clonotype occurred a few times. V gene TRBV20-1 combines with J gene TRBJ1-1; no firm D call. V lost 2 bases and J 6 bases, leaving 16 bases between the germline ends. The CDR3 has 14 amino acids. Per germline, CDR1 DFQATT and CDR2 SNEGSKA (reference sequence). The CDR3 here is CSARRPDPGPEAFF. The CDR3 nucleotides are TGCAGTGCTAGAAGACCGGACCCGGGCCCTGAAGCTTTCTTT.

This clonotype showed up just a few times. DNA for the CDR3: TGTGCCAGCAGCCAGATGGGAGAGCAGCCCCAGCATTTT. Its translation is CASSQMGEQPQHF. J is TRBJ1-5 and V is TRBV6-2 or TRBV6-3; D not resolved. This CDR3 spans 13 amino acids. Trimming took 6 bases from V and 7 from J, leaving 13 bases between them. Per the germline V gene, CDR1 is MNHEY and CDR2 is SVGEGT.

This clonotype was seen at least ten times. The V gene is TRBV27, the J gene TRBJ2-2; D gene uncertain. Per germline, CDR1 MNHEY and CDR2 SMNVEV (reference sequence). The germline V and J ends were trimmed by 7 bases and 7 bases, with 7 bases remaining between them. The CDR3 runs 11 residues. The CDR3 reads CASKWNGELFF. The CDR3 DNA sequence: TGTGCCAGCAAGTGGAACGGGGAGCTGTTTTTT.

The chain employs TRBV20-1 and TRBJ1-3, with TRBD1 matching over 8 bases. The length of the CDR3 is 14 residues. The J segment lost 4 bases and the V segment lost 5 bases, leaving 7 bases of the junction unmatched. CDR1 is DFQATT, CDR2 SNEGSKA, per germline (reference sequence). Here the CDR3 reads CSALGDRGGNTIYF. CDR3 nucleotides: TGCAGTGCTCTCGGCGACAGGGGAGGAAACACCATATATTTT.

The chain is built from TRBV6-2 or TRBV6-3 and TRBJ2-3, with TRBD1 matching 9 bases. There are 15 residues in the CDR3. V lost 7 bases, J lost 1 base, and 6 bases stayed unmatched. CDR1 is MNHEY, CDR2 SVGEGT, per germline. In nucleotides, the CDR3 is TGTGCCAGCACGAGGAGGACAGGGGGCACAGATACGCAGTATTTT. Amino acids: CASTRRTGGTDTQYF.

Comment on this clonotype: One junction end disagrees with the germline gene, perhaps due to a read error. The chain uses TRBV7-2 and TRBJ1-1; 7 nucleotides match TRBD1. This CDR3 contains 17 residues. Germline CDR1 and CDR2: SGHTA and FQGNSA. The CDR3 sequence is CASSPGGGSKMNTEAFF. CDR3 nucleotides: TGTGCCAGCAGCCCAGGGGGGGGCAGCAAAATGAACACTGAGGCTTTCTTT. The variable domain in full, with the rest retrieved from reference TRBV7-2 and TRBJ1-1, is GAGVSQSPSNKVTEKGKDVELRCDPISGHTALYWYRQSLGQGLEFLIYFQGNSAPDKSGLPSDRFSAERTGGSVSTLTIQRTQQEDSAVYLCASSPGGGSKMNTEAFFGQGTRLTVV.

This clonotype was recorded many times. This chain links TRBV12-3 or TRBV12-4 with TRBJ2-7; unclear D gene. The CDR3 covers 12 residues. Trimming removed 6 bases from V and 0 bases from J, with 6 bases in between. The CDR3 reads CASSLGSYEQYF. The CDR3 region has the DNA TGTGCCAGCAGCCTCGGCTCCTACGAGCAGTACTTC.

This clonotype was observed a few times. This may come from a read error, since a much larger clone is one base off. The V and J genes are TRBV7-2 and TRBJ2-6; TRBD1 is a possible D gene (6 bases). The CDR3 is 14 residues long. The germline V gene encodes CDR1 SGHTA and CDR2 FQGNSA. V was clipped by 6 bases and J by 4 bases, with 10 bases between them. CDR3 region: CASSSQGGANVLTF. CDR3 coding DNA: TGTGCCAGCAGTTCCCAGGGGGGGGCCAACGTCCTGACTTTC.

This chain joins TRBV24-1 and TRBJ2-2, with a weak D call TRBD1 (6 bases). CDR3 length: 13 amino acids. Trimming stripped 2 bases from V and 6 bases from J, with 6 bases between. Germline V lookup: CDR1 KGHDR, CDR2 SFDVKD. This chain's CDR3 is CATSDYRAGELFF. The CDR3 nucleotides are TGTGCCACCAGTGATTACAGGGCCGGGGAGCTGTTTTTT.

V gene TRBV5-1 combines with J gene TRBJ1-6; TRBD1 agrees at 9 bases. The V gene end was trimmed by 4 bases and the J gene end by 7 bases; junction bases not matched to a gene: 3. Germline CDR1 is SGHRS and CDR2 is YFSETQ. The CDR3 has 14 amino acids. The CDR3 spells CASSLDRGNSPLHF. CDR3 sequence (DNA): TGCGCCAGCAGCCTGGACAGGGGCAATTCACCCCTCCACTTT. Based on the CDR3 plus reference TRBV5-1 and TRBJ1-6, the full variable domain is KAGVTQTPRYLIKTRGQQVTLSCSPISGHRSVSWYQQTPGQGLQFLFEYFSETQRNKGNFPGRFSGRQFSNSRSEMNVSTLELGDSALYLCASSLDRGNSPLHFGNGTRLTVT.

This CDR3 reads CSASPGLTGGTEAFF. CDR3 coding DNA: TGCAGTGCCTCTCCGGGACTCACAGGGGGCACTGAAGCTTTCTTT. The V gene is TRBV20-1, the J gene TRBJ1-1; TRBD1 matches at 8 bases. Germline V gene data show CDR1 as DFQATT and CDR2 as SNEGSKA (reference sequence). The CDR3 covers 15 residues. V was pared by 6 bases and J by 4 bases, with 13 bases of the junction left unmatched.

The rearrangement joins TRBV7-2 to TRBJ2-7; D is tentatively TRBD1 or TRBD2 (5 bases each). The germline gives CDR1 SGHTA, CDR2 FQGNSA. The CDR3 is 14 amino acids. V was clipped by 8 bases and J by 7 bases, with 21 bases between them. The CDR3 DNA reads TGTGCCAGCGGCTCACGGGACGCCAGCCGGGAGCAGTACTTC. This sequence encodes CASGSRDASREQYF.

The V call is TRBV20-1, the J call TRBJ2-2, with 7 positions matching TRBD2. Trimming cost V 3 bases and J 4 bases; bases outside gene matches: 8. Germline V gene data show CDR1 as DFQATT and CDR2 as SNEGSKA (reference sequence). The CDR3 is 15 amino acids. CDR3 residues: CSASSSGALTGELFF. DNA of the CDR3: TGCAGTGCTAGCTCTAGCGGAGCACTCACCGGGGAGCTGTTTTTT.

This clonotype was observed a handful of times. The J gene is TRBJ2-5, the V gene TRBV28, with D possibly TRBD1 on 5 matching bases. CDR1 is MDHEN and CDR2 is SYDVKM in the germline V gene. The ends were cut back, 7 bases at V and 4 bases at J, with 13 bases in the middle. The CDR3 is 13 amino acids. This CDR3 reads CASTQGRTETQYF. The CDR3 DNA reads TGTGCCAGCACCCAGGGCCGGACAGAGACCCAGTACTTC.

The table lists this clonotype with a few counts. The chain has TRBV6-5 and TRBJ2-3; D is perhaps TRBD1 (6 bases). The CDR3 sequence is 17 residues long. Germline assignment: CDR1 MNHEY and CDR2 SVGAGI. The V gene lost 5 bases and the J gene lost 0 bases, with 18 bases spanning the gap. The CDR3 here is CASSRGIRHDSTDTQYF. DNA of the CDR3: TGTGCCAGCAGTAGGGGGATTCGACACGATAGCACAGATACGCAGTATTTT.

This clonotype was counted ten times or more. V gene TRBV7-8 combines with J gene TRBJ1-2, with 7 positions matching TRBD1. Germline assignment: CDR1 SGHVS and CDR2 FQNEAQ. The CDR3 has 17 residues. With 2 bases clipped from V and 5 bases from J, the junction kept 14 bases outside the gene matches. Written as DNA, the CDR3 is TGTGCCAGCAGCTTATCTACAGGGGTCAACCTCTTTTATGGCTACACCTTC. Translation: CASSLSTGVNLFYGYTF. Full variable domain (remainder filled in from reference TRBV7-8 and TRBJ1-2): GAGVSQSPRYKVAKRGQDVALRCDPISGHVSLFWYQQALGQGPEFLTYFQNEAQLDKSGLPSDRFFAERPEGSVSTLKIQRTQQEDSAVYLCASSLSTGVNLFYGYTFGSGTRLTVV.

A note on this clonotype: This may be a read error: a much more frequent sequence differs by one nucleotide. CDR3 residues: CVSSQVGEKVDNEQFF. CDR3 in DNA: TGCGTCAGCAGCCAAGTTGGGGAGAAGGTGGATAATGAGCAGTTCTTC. The rearrangement uses TRBV4-3 and TRBJ2-1; TRBD2 is a possible D gene (5 bases). The CDR3 runs to 16 residues. CDR1 and CDR2 (germline): LGHNA, YSLEER.

The chain has TRBV10-3 and TRBJ1-2, with 7 bases that match TRBD1. Per germline, CDR1 ENHRY and CDR2 SYGVKD. With 3 bases clipped from V and 10 bases from J, the junction kept 11 bases outside the gene matches. The CDR3 runs to 14 residues. This CDR3 is CAISDRGYDTDYTF. CDR3 sequence (DNA): TGTGCCATCAGTGACAGGGGGTATGATACAGACTACACCTTC.

This clonotype appeared many times. The V gene is TRBV7-9, the J gene TRBJ2-2; the match to TRBD1 covers 7 bases. J was trimmed by 0 bases and V by 8 bases; bases with no gene match: 6. This CDR3 has 15 amino acids. The germline CDR1 and CDR2 sequences are SEHNR and FQNEAQ (reference sequence). The CDR3 is CASPRGTANTGELFF. CDR3 coding DNA: TGTGCCAGCCCTAGGGGGACAGCGAACACCGGGGAGCTGTTTTTT.

The chain combines TRBV7-9 with TRBJ1-5; D unclear. V lost 5 bases and J 3 bases, leaving 8 bases between the germline ends. Germline V gene lookup returns CDR1 SEHNR and CDR2 FQNEAQ (reference sequence). CDR3 length: 13 amino acids. CDR3 coding DNA: TGTGCCAGCAGCCCGCTAACCAATCAGCCCCAGCATTTT. This codes for CASSPLTNQPQHF. The variable domain in full, completed from reference TRBV7-9 and TRBJ1-5, reads DTGVSQNPRHKITKRGQNVTFRCDPISEHNRLYWYRQTLGQGPEFLTYFQNEAQLEKSRLLSDRFSAERPKGSFSTLEIQRTEQGDSAMYLCASSPLTNQPQHFGDGTRLSIL.

This clonotype was counted at least ten times. The V and J genes are TRBV7-2 and TRBJ2-2, with TRBD2 as a possible D gene (6 bases). V gave up 2 bases and J gave up 2 bases, with 12 bases separating them. This CDR3 spans 16 amino acids. The germline gives CDR1 SGHTA, CDR2 FQGNSA. The DNA of the CDR3 is TGTGCCAGCAGCTTAAGCGGGCAGGGAAACACCGGGGAGCTGTTTTTT. Translated, it gives CASSLSGQGNTGELFF.

The chain is built from TRBV6-5 and TRBJ2-7, with TRBD1 matching over 10 bases. Germline V gene lookup returns CDR1 MNHEY and CDR2 SVGAGI. This CDR3 contains 13 residues. Losses at the gene ends were 8 bases for V and 5 bases for J; bases not matched to a gene: 6. CDR3 sequence: CASARDRGDEQYF. The CDR3 DNA reads TGTGCCAGCGCCCGGGACAGGGGAGACGAGCAGTACTTC.

This clonotype was detected only a few times. This sequence joins TRBV7-2 and TRBJ2-3; TRBD1 agrees at 7 bases. J lost 7 bases, V lost 1 base, and 5 bases had no gene match. The CDR3 extends over 14 amino acids. The germline CDR1 and CDR2 sequences are SGHTA and FQGNSA. The CDR3 loop reads CASSLERGRNTQYF. In nucleotides, the CDR3 is TGTGCCAGCAGCTTAGAGAGGGGGCGGAATACGCAGTATTTT.

This clonotype was detected many times. The chain joins TRBV5-1 to TRBJ1-1, with D unclear. This CDR3 is 15 amino acids long. V gave up 4 bases and J gave up 5 bases, with 18 bases separating them. CDR1 SGHRS and CDR2 YFSETQ come from the germline V gene. CDR3 nucleotides: TGCGCCAGCAGCGCCATCGCTGGTACGGGGACTGAAGCTTTCTTT. Amino acids: CASSAIAGTGTEAFF. The full variable domain, rest sourced from reference TRBV5-1 and TRBJ1-1, is KAGVTQTPRYLIKTRGQQVTLSCSPISGHRSVSWYQQTPGQGLQFLFEYFSETQRNKGNFPGRFSGRQFSNSRSEMNVSTLELGDSALYLCASSAIAGTGTEAFFGQGTRLTVV.